Shown below are 24 T cell receptor beta chains from a single sample sequenced in a study of tumor-infiltrating lymphocytes in primary liver carcinoma. Scientists recovered RNA and DNA together from approximately 20-30 mg of unsorted bulk tissue. Synthesis of TCR beta cDNA was carried out from 500 ng total RNA with a constant-region primer. Libraries of TCR beta came from three nested multiplex PCR rounds with slightly modified ARM-PCR. TRBV1-TRBV30 forward primers paired with a C-beta reverse primer were used in the first two PCR rounds, which ran roughly 10 cycles each. TCRdb recomputed calls from the multiplex PCR reads with MiXCR, one row per CDR3 protein. The sample yields about 110,000 distinct CDR3 sequences, roughly four fifths seen once. The sequencing input was liver tumor tissue from sampling region 3. Subset of the sample: tumor region T3, left-lateral pole. These receptors were taken from a man in his forties or fifties with primary liver carcinoma and hepatitis B virus infection.

Notes on this clonotype: One end of the junction does not line up with germline, which may come from a read error. DNA for the CDR3: TGCAGCGCCCAAGCGGGAAACTCCTACGATGAGCAGTTCTTC. It is translated as CSAQAGNSYDEQFF. V is TRBV29-1 and J is TRBJ2-1, with 7 nucleotides matching TRBD2. The germline gives CDR1 SQVTM, CDR2 ANQGSEA. The CDR3 length is 14 residues.

Remarks on this clonotype: The junction departs from the called germline gene at one end, perhaps through a read error. The chain recombines TRBV11-3 with TRBJ1-5; D is perhaps TRBD1 (5 bases). Germline V gene data show CDR1 as SGHNT and CDR2 as YENEEA. This CDR3 spans 15 amino acids. In nucleotides, the CDR3 is TGTGCCGGCAGCTTAGATCTGGGACTGGCTCAACCCCAGCATTTT. As protein: CAGSLDLGLAQPQHF.

V and J are TRBV29-1 and TRBJ2-7; no definite D call. Germline CDR1 is SQVTM and CDR2 is ANQGSEA. The CDR3 is 15 residues long. V was cut by 6 bases and J by 4 bases, with 22 bases left in between. The CDR3 spells CSVGPSRVKSYEQYF. CDR3 DNA sequence: TGCAGCGTAGGCCCTTCCAGAGTCAAGTCGTACGAGCAGTACTTC.

Notes on this clonotype: At one of its ends the junction is not consistent with the germline gene, which may arise from a read error. This chain's CDR3 is CASSLGVVQEIQYF. The CDR3 DNA sequence: TGTGCCAGCAGCCTAGGGGTGGTTCAAGAGATCCAGTACTTC. The chain combines TRBV12-3 or TRBV12-4 with TRBJ2-5; weak D call: TRBD1 (5 bases). CDR3 length: 14 amino acids.

In regard to this clonotype: Germline is not matched at one junction end, which may reflect a read error. This chain links TRBV4-1 with TRBJ1-3; D gene uncertain. Germline V gene sequence: CDR1 MGHRA, CDR2 YSYEKL. The length of the CDR3 is 14 residues. CDR3 sequence reads: CANSQTPTGNTIYF. The CDR3 DNA follows: TGCGCCAACAGCCAAACTCCTACCGGAAACACCATATATTTT.

This clonotype occurred a few times. A much larger clone lies a single base off, so this may be a read error. The V gene is TRBV28, the J gene TRBJ2-7; 13 nucleotides agree with TRBD2. Germline V lookup: CDR1 MDHEN, CDR2 SYDVKM. This CDR3 contains 14 residues. The DNA of the CDR3 is TGTCCCAGCACCCCGGGACTAGCGGGAACCGAGCAGTACTTC. Amino acid sequence: CPSTPGLAGTEQYF.

This sequence joins TRBV11-2 and TRBJ2-5; TRBD2 matches 9 bases. V was pared by 5 bases and J by 4 bases, with 11 bases of the junction left unmatched. Germline CDR1 is SGHAT and CDR2 is FQNNGV. The length of the CDR3 is 16 residues. CDR3 DNA sequence: TGTGCCAGCAGCCCAATCCTTGTAGCGGGAGCAGAGACCCAGTACTTC. Amino acid sequence: CASSPILVAGAETQYF.

Concerning this clonotype: One end of the junction does not line up with germline, which may come from a read error. The rearrangement uses TRBV6-1 and TRBJ2-5, with 7 bases identical to TRBD2. Germline V CDR1 and CDR2: MNHNS, SASEGT. The CDR3 has 14 amino acids. DNA for the CDR3: TGTACCAGCAGTATAGGACTAGTTCAAGAGACCCGGTACTTC. Protein sequence: CTSSIGLVQETRYF.

This chain uses TRBV7-8 with TRBJ2-7; D unresolved. CDR3 length: 13 residues. The germline CDR1 and CDR2 sequences are SGHVS and FQNEAQ. The V end was cut by 5 bases, the J end by 3 bases, with 11 bases between. CDR3 region: CASSMTLDYEQYF. The CDR3 DNA follows: TGTGCCAGCAGCATGACTCTGGACTACGAGCAGTACTTC. The full variable domain, its missing parts supplied by reference TRBV7-8 and TRBJ2-7, is GAGVSQSPRYKVAKRGQDVALRCDPISGHVSLFWYQQALGQGPEFLTYFQNEAQLDKSGLPSDRFFAERPEGSVSTLKIQRTQQEDSAVYLCASSMTLDYEQYFGPGTRLTVT.

A note on this clonotype: An end of the junction does not agree with germline; a read error may underlie this. The chain has TRBV29-1 and TRBJ1-5; D is ambiguous. Germline V lookup: CDR1 SQVTM, CDR2 ANQGSEA. The length of the CDR3 is 13 residues. CDR3 amino acids: CSAGGRANQSHHF. The CDR3 region has the DNA TGCAGCGCCGGAGGGAGAGCGAATCAGTCCCATCATTTT.

A note on this clonotype: Its ends do not fully match the called genes, so a read error is possible. The chain combines TRBV11-2 with TRBJ2-7; D is perhaps TRBD1 or TRBD2 (6 bases each). The CDR3 loop spans 12 amino acids. Germline V gene lookup returns CDR1 SGHAT and CDR2 FQNNGV. The CDR3 nucleotides read TGTTTCAGCAGTCCCGGGGGCTACGATCAGTACTTC. It encodes CFSSPGGYDQYF.

A remark on this clonotype: The CDR3 does not end in the conserved phenylalanine or tryptophan, so this is likely a read error. The DNA is left out, because the CDR3 cannot be placed on it with certainty; the CDR3 is given as TCRdb lists it. The V and J genes are TRBV11-2 and TRBJ1-1. CDR1 is SGHAT, CDR2 FQNNGV, per germline. The CDR3 contains 13 residues when both ends are counted. CDR3 amino acids: CASSLRVNTEALY.

The table lists this clonotype with a count of one. Given the absence of the conserved phenylalanine or tryptophan at the CDR3 end, a read error is likely. It is unclear where the CDR3 begins or ends on the DNA, so no DNA is shown, and the CDR3 is as TCRdb lists it. V is TRBV11-3 and J is TRBJ2-7; the D call of TRBD1 is as the table states it, not checked on the DNA. Germline assignment: CDR1 SGHNT and CDR2 YENEEA. The CDR3 spans 14 residues, counting both ends. CDR3 protein: CARSPGEGDYEQYL.

This clonotype was found once. One end of the junction is discordant with germline, which a read error may explain. The chain recombines TRBV20-1 with TRBJ1-5; D gene uncertain. Germline CDR1 DFQATT, CDR2 SNEGSKA (reference sequence). The CDR3 has 13 amino acids. Written as DNA, the CDR3 is TGCAGCGCTAGGACTTATAGCAATCAGCCCCAGCATTTT. Translation: CSARTYSNQPQHF.

CDR3 nucleotides: TGTGCCAGCAGCTTAGATCTGGTGGCTCAGCCCCAGCATTTT. Amino acids: CASSLDLVAQPQHF. The V and J genes are TRBV11-3 and TRBJ1-5, with D uncertain. The germline gives CDR1 SGHNT, CDR2 YENEEA. V shed 0 bases and J shed 6 bases, with 9 bases lying between them. This CDR3 comprises 14 residues.

A remark on this clonotype: In this CDR3 the conserved last residue, phenylalanine or tryptophan, is missing, so a read error is likely. V is TRBV6-2 or TRBV6-3 and J is TRBJ1-1; D is undetermined. Germline-derived CDR1 and CDR2 are MNHEY and SVGEGT. V shed 2 bases and J shed 4 bases, with 11 bases lying between them. CDR3 length: 14 residues. CDR3 residues: CASSYHGRGTEAFI. The CDR3 nucleotides are TGTGCCAGCAGTTACCATGGCCGGGGCACTGAAGCTTTCATT.

The CDR3 protein is CASITFGGDAEAFF. CDR3 nucleotide sequence: TGTGCCAGTATCACATTCGGGGGTGACGCTGAAGCTTTCTTT. The chain links TRBV12-3 or TRBV12-4 to TRBJ1-1; possible D gene TRBD1, 5 bases. CDR3 length: 14 residues. Between the trimmed V and J ends, which lost 9 bases and 6 bases, there was a span of 20 bases.

This clonotype has a count of ten or more. The chain has TRBV5-1 and TRBJ2-2; D remains ambiguous. Looked up from germline, CDR1 is SGHRS and CDR2 is YFSETQ. The CDR3 has 14 residues. V was cut by 4 bases and J by 3 bases, with 10 bases left in between. The CDR3 reads CASSLIGDTGELFF. In DNA form, the CDR3 reads TGCGCCAGCAGCCTGATCGGAGACACCGGGGAGCTGTTTTTT.

This chain connects TRBV7-9 to TRBJ2-1; D gene unclear. Trimming took 10 bases from V and 9 from J, leaving 22 bases between them. Germline V lookup: CDR1 SEHNR, CDR2 FQNEAQ (reference sequence). This CDR3 spans 14 amino acids. CDR3 nucleotide sequence: TGTGCCAATAGCTTAGAAGGTAGTCGGTCTGAGCAGTTCTTC. This encodes CANSLEGSRSEQFF.

A remark on this clonotype: Given the absence of the conserved phenylalanine or tryptophan at the CDR3 end, a read error is likely. The V call is TRBV29-1, the J call TRBJ2-7; no clear D. The CDR3 runs 16 residues. From germline, CDR1 is SQVTM and CDR2 ANQGSEA. Between the trimmed V and J ends, which lost 8 bases and 2 bases, there was a span of 25 bases. In DNA, the CDR3 is TGCAGCCCCAAGACATCTAGGACCGGCACTCCCTACGAGCAGTACCTC. As protein: CSPKTSRTGTPYEQYL.

As for this clonotype: Because the CDR3 is missing its conserved closing phenylalanine or tryptophan, this is likely a read error. The chain couples TRBV6-1 to TRBJ2-3, with no clear D. V dropped 6 bases and J dropped 5 bases, with 15 bases sitting between them. Germline-derived CDR1 and CDR2 are MNHNS and SASEGT. The CDR3 has 14 residues. The CDR3 region is CASSHRRPEDTQYL. CDR3 sequence (DNA): TGTGCCAGCAGCCACAGACGGCCGGAAGATACGCAGTATTTA.

The chain links TRBV28 to TRBJ2-5; no clear D. The CDR3 extends over 15 amino acids. Trimming cost V 4 bases and J 7 bases, with 19 bases left between them. The germline V gene encodes CDR1 MDHEN and CDR2 SYDVKM. In DNA, the CDR3 is TGTGCCAGCAGTTCGAGCACAAAAGTAAGAGTGACCCAGTACTTC. Translation: CASSSSTKVRVTQYF.

The chain carries TRBV6-1 and TRBJ2-7; 7 positions match TRBD2. CDR3 length: 17 amino acids. Germline lookup yields CDR1 MNHNS and CDR2 SASEGT. V was clipped by 9 bases and J by 4 bases; unmatched bases: 21. This CDR3 is CASNEEAGGGNVYEQYF. In DNA, the CDR3 is TGTGCCAGTAATGAAGAGGCCGGCGGGGGTAACGTGTACGAGCAGTACTTC.

J is TRBJ2-7 and V is TRBV6-6, with D unresolved. CDR1 and CDR2 from the germline V gene are MNHNY and SVGAGI (reference sequence). CDR3 length: 12 amino acids. V was cut by 10 bases and J by 7 bases, with 17 bases left in between. DNA for the CDR3: TGTGCCATCACTCGTACCCTAGGTGAGCAGTACTTC. Protein sequence: CAITRTLGEQYF.